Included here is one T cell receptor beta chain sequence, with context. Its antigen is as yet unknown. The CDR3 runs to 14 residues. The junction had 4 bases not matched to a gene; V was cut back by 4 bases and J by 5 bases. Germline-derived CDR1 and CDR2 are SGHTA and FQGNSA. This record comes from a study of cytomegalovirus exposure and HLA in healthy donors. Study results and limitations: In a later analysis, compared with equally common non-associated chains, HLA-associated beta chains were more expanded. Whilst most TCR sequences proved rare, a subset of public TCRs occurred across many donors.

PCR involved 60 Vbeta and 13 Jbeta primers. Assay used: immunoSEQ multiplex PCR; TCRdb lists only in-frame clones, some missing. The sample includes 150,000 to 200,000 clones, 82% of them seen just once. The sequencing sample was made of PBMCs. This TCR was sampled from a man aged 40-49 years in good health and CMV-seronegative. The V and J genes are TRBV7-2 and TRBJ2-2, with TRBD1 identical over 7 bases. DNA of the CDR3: TGTGCCAGCAGCTGGGGGACAGCTACCGGGGAGCTGTTTTTT. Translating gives CASSWGTATGELFF.